One sample yielded the 28 T cell receptor beta chains listed below, sequenced in a study of blood T cell repertoires in COVID-19 (dated by TCRdb to about 2020). Libraries came from the immunoSEQ multiplex PCR assay. Drawn from immuneACCESS, this table holds only the in-frame rearrangements with V and J called that TCRdb kept. Clones are partly lost; checked studies trace under half to an unresolved V gene and leave the rest unexplained. The sample table records under 300,000 clones; approximately 91% of these occur just once. About 2.3% of the sample lies in the top ten. The sample was PBMCs or T cells enriched from blood (not recorded which). All receptors derive from a middle-aged woman with acute COVID-19.

The chain joins TRBV19 to TRBJ1-2, with TRBD1 identical over 7 bases. The germline V gene encodes CDR1 LNHDA and CDR2 SQIVND (reference sequence). This CDR3 has 15 residues. V shed 5 bases, J shed 8 bases, and the junction held 14 bases outside the gene matches. The CDR3 region is CASSSLPPTGNGYTF. The CDR3 DNA sequence: TGTGCCAGTAGTTCGCTACCTCCGACAGGGAACGGCTACACCTTC. Combining the CDR3 with reference TRBV19 and TRBJ1-2 gives the whole variable domain DGGITQSPKYLFRKEGQNVTLSCEQNLNHDAMYWYRQDPGQGLRLIYYSQIVNDFQKGDIAEGYSVSREKKESFPLTVTSAQKNPTAFYLCASSSLPPTGNGYTFGSGTRLTVV.

The chain carries TRBV5-5 and TRBJ1-2, with D possibly TRBD1 on 5 matching bases. This CDR3 is built from 15 residues. Trimming took 4 bases from V and 5 from J, leaving 18 bases between them. The V gene's germline CDR1 is SGHKS and CDR2 YYEKEE (reference sequence). CDR3 nucleotides: TGTGCCAGCAGCAACGGAGCGGGCTGGGGGTATGGCTACACCTTC. Translation: CASSNGAGWGYGYTF.

This chain connects TRBV9 to TRBJ1-4, with unresolved D. V was pared by 2 bases and J by 5 bases, with 13 bases between. Germline V lookup: CDR1 SGDLS, CDR2 YYNGEE. CDR3 length: 15 residues. CDR3 nucleotide sequence: TGTGCCAGCAGCGTCGGGTTAAGGCTCAATGAAAAACTGTTTTTT. It yields the protein CASSVGLRLNEKLFF.

The chain couples TRBV19 to TRBJ1-2; 10 bases align to TRBD1. With V trimmed by 6 bases and J by 3 bases, 13 bases remained unmatched. CDR1 is LNHDA, CDR2 SQIVND, per germline (reference sequence). This CDR3 has 17 amino acids. The CDR3 here is CASSGYGTGEWYYGYTF. CDR3 nucleotides: TGTGCCAGTAGCGGGTACGGGACAGGGGAGTGGTACTATGGCTACACCTTC.

A word on this clone: Other DNA sequences in this sample translate to the same CDR3. V gene TRBV29-1 combines with J gene TRBJ1-2; 8 bases match TRBD1. There are 12 residues in the CDR3. J lost 2 bases, V lost 7 bases, and 3 bases had no gene match. Germline V gene lookup returns CDR1 SQVTM and CDR2 ANQGSEA. The CDR3 spells CSAGTGNYGYTF. In DNA form, the CDR3 reads TGCAGCGCTGGGACAGGCAACTATGGCTACACCTTC.

This clone has a single count. The chain joins TRBV11-3 to TRBJ1-1; TRBD1 agrees at 7 bases. Trimming cost V 5 bases and J 0 bases; bases outside gene matches: 12. Germline CDR1 reads SGHNT; CDR2 reads YENEEA. The CDR3 loop spans 17 amino acids. The CDR3 region is CASSPRGLGQMNTEAFF. CDR3 nucleotide sequence: TGTGCCAGCAGCCCTAGGGGGTTGGGACAGATGAACACTGAAGCTTTCTTT. The variable domain in full, with the rest retrieved from reference TRBV11-3 and TRBJ1-1, is EAGVVQSPRYKIIEKKQPVAFWCNPISGHNTLYWYLQNLGQGPELLIRYENEEAVDDSQLPKDRFSAERLKGVDSTLKIQPAELGDSAVYLCASSPRGLGQMNTEAFFGQGTRLTVV.

The V and J genes are TRBV7-8 and TRBJ1-5; D is unresolved. V dropped 4 bases and J dropped 2 bases, with 15 bases sitting between them. Germline V gene data show CDR1 as SGHVS and CDR2 as FQNEAQ. CDR3 length equals 16 residues. The CDR3 protein is CASSSRGFDGNQPQHF. The CDR3 region has the DNA TGTGCCAGCAGCTCCCGGGGTTTTGATGGCAATCAGCCCCAGCATTTT.

V is TRBV3-1 (or the pseudogene TRBV3-2) and J is TRBJ1-2; 7 nucleotides agree with TRBD1. This CDR3 has 13 amino acids. The V gene's germline CDR1 is LGHDT and CDR2 YNNKEL (reference sequence). The V gene end was trimmed by 5 bases and the J gene end by 6 bases; junction bases not matched to a gene: 6. This CDR3 is CASSRDRVDGYTF. The CDR3 region has the DNA TGTGCCAGCAGCAGAGACAGGGTAGATGGCTACACCTTC.

The chain has TRBV5-1 and TRBJ2-7, with 8 bases identical to TRBD2. V lost 1 base and J lost 0; bases outside the gene matches: 3. Germline CDR1 is SGHRS and CDR2 is YFSETQ. The CDR3 is made up of 15 amino acids. CDR3 in amino acids: CASSLSAGGSYEQYF. CDR3 sequence (DNA): TGCGCCAGCAGCTTGTCCGCGGGAGGCTCCTACGAGCAGTACTTC. The full variable domain, its missing parts supplied by reference TRBV5-1 and TRBJ2-7, is KAGVTQTPRYLIKTRGQQVTLSCSPISGHRSVSWYQQTPGQGLQFLFEYFSETQRNKGNFPGRFSGRQFSNSRSEMNVSTLELGDSALYLCASSLSAGGSYEQYFGPGTRLTVT.

J is TRBJ2-5 and V is TRBV19; a weak D match, TRBD1 (5 bases). The CDR3 loop spans 15 amino acids. In germline, CDR1 is LNHDA, CDR2 SQIVND (reference sequence). With 1 base removed from V and 4 bases from J, the gap between germline ends came to 13 bases. In nucleotides, the CDR3 is TGTGCCAGTAGTATAGGCGGCAGGGAAATAGAGACCCAGTACTTC. This translates into CASSIGGREIETQYF.

The rearrangement joins TRBV10-3 to TRBJ1-5; tentatively, D is TRBD1 (5 bases). The CDR3 extends over 13 amino acids. V was trimmed by 7 bases and J by 7 bases, leaving 14 bases between them. The germline V gene encodes CDR1 ENHRY and CDR2 SYGVKD. CDR3 sequence reads: CAITGGVGQPQHF. CDR3 nucleotides: TGTGCCATCACGGGGGGGGTTGGGCAGCCCCAGCATTTT.

This clone was counted once. The sample has other DNA sequences that encode this CDR3 too. V is TRBV5-1 and J is TRBJ2-1; TRBD1 agrees at 11 bases. Germline loops: CDR1 SGHRS, CDR2 YFSETQ. V shed 3 bases and J 4 bases; nucleotides not matched to a gene: 3. This CDR3 is 15 amino acids long. The CDR3 loop reads CASSSGTGGYNEQFF. The CDR3, as DNA: TGCGCCAGCAGCTCCGGGACAGGGGGATACAATGAGCAGTTCTTC. The variable domain in full, with the rest retrieved from reference TRBV5-1 and TRBJ2-1, is KAGVTQTPRYLIKTRGQQVTLSCSPISGHRSVSWYQQTPGQGLQFLFEYFSETQRNKGNFPGRFSGRQFSNSRSEMNVSTLELGDSALYLCASSSGTGGYNEQFFGPGTRLTVL.

The rearrangement links TRBV6-5 to TRBJ2-5, with 7 bases fitting TRBD1. V shed 6 bases and J 6 bases; nucleotides not matched to a gene: 7. The CDR3 contains 13 residues. Germline V gene sequence: CDR1 MNHEY, CDR2 SVGAGI. The CDR3 bases are TGTGCCAGCAGAGAGACAGGGATGCAGACCCAGTACTTC. It yields the protein CASRETGMQTQYF.

This clone has a handful of counts. DNA for the CDR3: TGTGCCAGCAGCTCCGGGATTGGTACTAGCGGGGTTAACAATGAGCAGTTCTTC. Amino acid sequence: CASSSGIGTSGVNNEQFF. This chain connects TRBV7-9 to TRBJ2-1; 10 positions match TRBD2. J gave up 5 bases and V 4 bases, and 14 bases lay outside the gene matches. The CDR3 is 18 amino acids. CDR1 and CDR2 from the germline V gene are SEHNR and FQNEAQ (reference sequence).

The V call is TRBV19, the J call TRBJ2-7; 9 positions match TRBD2. CDR3 size: 15 residues. Per germline, CDR1 LNHDA and CDR2 SQIVND (reference sequence). V was clipped by 7 bases and J by 0 bases; unmatched bases: 7. The CDR3 region has the DNA TGTGCCAGTAAATGGCGGGAGGGGAGCTCCTACGAGCAGTACTTC. Residues: CASKWREGSSYEQYF.

The J gene is TRBJ2-1, the V gene TRBV5-4; 7 bases fit TRBD2. CDR3 length: 15 residues. Germline loops: CDR1 SGHNT, CDR2 YYREEE (reference sequence). Losses at the gene ends were 1 base for V and 9 bases for J; bases not matched to a gene: 10. The CDR3 DNA reads TGTGCCAGCAGCTTGCAGGTGGGAGGGCCGACTGAGCAGTTCTTC. Translation: CASSLQVGGPTEQFF.

In nucleotides, the CDR3 is TGCGCCAGCAGCTTGGGGGCGGGGACCTACAATGAGCAGTTCTTC. It specifies CASSLGAGTYNEQFF. The chain carries TRBV5-1 and TRBJ2-1; D possibly corresponds to TRBD2 (6 bases). The V end lost 0 bases, the J end lost 2 bases, and 9 bases lay between the germline ends. This CDR3 spans 15 amino acids. CDR1 and CDR2 from the germline V gene are SGHRS and YFSETQ.

The CDR3 bases are TGTGCCAGCAGGAGTAGCAGTTCGACAGGGCGATCTGGCTACACCTTC. It encodes CASRSSSSTGRSGYTF. The rearrangement links TRBV28 to TRBJ1-2, with TRBD1 identical over 7 bases. The CDR3 has 16 residues. J was trimmed by 7 bases and V by 6 bases; bases with no gene match: 17. Germline values: CDR1 MDHEN, CDR2 SYDVKM.

This rearrangement joins TRBV12-3 or TRBV12-4 to TRBJ2-7; D not certain. V shed 6 bases and J shed 3 bases, with 12 bases lying between them. CDR3 length: 13 residues. The DNA of the CDR3 is TGTGCCAGCAGGGAGACGAGGAGCTACGAGCAGTACTTC. The encoded protein is CASRETRSYEQYF.

The CDR3 DNA reads as TGTGCCACCAGTGATTCTGAGCGGGGGGCCTACGAGCAGTACTTC. Translation: CATSDSERGAYEQYF. The chain joins TRBV24-1 to TRBJ2-7, with 9 bases aligning to TRBD2. V gave up 2 bases and J gave up 2 bases; unmatched junction bases: 3. The CDR3 totals 15 residues. Germline V gene lookup returns CDR1 KGHDR and CDR2 SFDVKD.

The chain combines TRBV30 with TRBJ1-1, with D tentatively TRBD1 (6 bases). CDR3 length: 14 residues. Trimming pared 1 base from V and 2 bases from J, leaving 11 bases between. Germline V gene data show CDR1 as GTSNPN and CDR2 as SVGIG (reference sequence). This chain's CDR3 is CAWSGTVKNTEAFF. The CDR3, as DNA: TGTGCCTGGAGTGGGACAGTAAAAAACACTGAAGCTTTCTTT.

This clone has only a few counts. The genes are TRBV6-5 and TRBJ2-1; 11 bases align to TRBD2. The germline V gene has CDR1 MNHEY and CDR2 SVGAGI. J lost 10 bases, V lost 1 base, and 6 bases had no gene match. CDR3 size: 15 residues. The CDR3 loop is CASSYLVAGGPEQFF. The CDR3 DNA follows: TGTGCCAGCAGTTACTTGGTAGCGGGGGGGCCAGAGCAGTTCTTC.

V is TRBV3-1 (or the pseudogene TRBV3-2) and J is TRBJ1-3; D is possibly TRBD1 (6 bases). The V end lost 1 base, the J end lost 5 bases, and 15 bases lay between the germline ends. The length of the CDR3 is 16 residues. The germline V gene encodes CDR1 LGHDT and CDR2 YNNKEL (reference sequence). The CDR3 DNA reads as TGTGCCAGCAGCCAAGGAGGGGGGGGATCCCGAAACACCATATATTTT. It encodes CASSQGGGGSRNTIYF.

The genes are TRBV2 and TRBJ1-5, with TRBD1 matching 9 bases. This CDR3 spans 14 amino acids. Germline V gene sequence: CDR1 SNHLY, CDR2 FYNNEI. J was trimmed by 8 bases and V by 7 bases; bases with no gene match: 9. The CDR3 DNA reads TGTGCCAGCACGACCGGGACAGGGACGGAGCCCCAGCATTTT. This sequence encodes CASTTGTGTEPQHF.

Only a few counts were recorded for this clone. The chain couples TRBV5-4 to TRBJ2-7; TRBD1 matches 7 bases. The CDR3 contains 15 residues. CDR1 and CDR2 from the germline V gene are SGHNT and YYREEE (reference sequence). Unmatched junction bases numbered 9, after V lost 2 bases and J lost 4 bases. CDR3 sequence: CASSFGEQGTYEQYF. CDR3 in DNA: TGTGCCAGCAGCTTCGGGGAACAGGGGACGTACGAGCAGTACTTC.

V and J are TRBV2 and TRBJ2-2; 7 nucleotides agree with TRBD1. This CDR3 region has 13 residues. CDR1 and CDR2 from the germline V gene are SNHLY and FYNNEI. V lost 10 bases to trimming and J lost 4 bases; unmatched junction nucleotides: 6. Here the CDR3 reads CATADRITGELFF. CDR3 bases: TGTGCCACCGCGGACAGGATCACCGGGGAGCTGTTTTTT.

This chain connects TRBV7-2 to TRBJ1-1, with D possibly TRBD1 on 5 matching bases. Germline CDR1 and CDR2: SGHTA and FQGNSA. Trimming left V 6 bases short and J 0 bases short, with 8 bases between. The CDR3 runs 13 residues. The CDR3 DNA reads as TGTGCCAGCAGGACAGTTCTGAACACTGAAGCTTTCTTT. This codes for CASRTVLNTEAFF.

This chain joins TRBV6-2 or TRBV6-3 and TRBJ1-1; 9 bases are shared with TRBD1. V trimming: 4 bases; J trimming: 3 bases; junction bases outside the gene matches: 3. The germline gives CDR1 MNHEY, CDR2 SVGEGT. The CDR3 is 14 residues long. CDR3 loop: CASSSGQGYTEAFF. The CDR3 DNA reads as TGTGCCAGCAGTTCGGGACAGGGATACACTGAAGCTTTCTTT.